This T cell receptor (beta chain) was documented in a study of blood T cells in healthy people across ages. Study-level findings and limits: Roughly linearly, TCR beta diversity per million T cells fell as age increased. Because donor CMV status was unknown, expanded clonotype changes were possibly confounded.

This clonotype appeared a few times. Its target is not known. A sample-barcoded 5' primer and a J-beta primer mix were used in a second PCR of roughly 7 to 11 cycles. Every cDNA molecule carried a tag from a template-switch adaptor bearing 12 random nucleotides. All samples gave at least 2.5 million CDR3-containing paired-end reads. TCRdb independently ran MiXCR on the 5' RACE reads; one entry per CDR3 protein. The sample holds approximately 850,000 distinct CDR3 sequences, under 45% seen once. This sequence was found in a man in his 60s in good health. Material: blood.

The CDR3 region is CASSWIAGGTYEQYF. For the CDR3, the DNA is TGCGCCAGCAGCTGGATAGCGGGGGGGACCTACGAGCAGTACTTC. The rearrangement links TRBV5-1 to TRBJ2-7, with 11 nucleotides matching TRBD2. With V trimmed by 3 bases and J by 2 bases, 4 bases remained unmatched. CDR3 size: 15 residues. Germline V gene data show CDR1 as SGHRS and CDR2 as YFSETQ.